A single sample is the source of the 24 T cell receptor beta chains below, sequenced in a study of lymphopenia after photon versus proton radiotherapy (dated by TCRdb to between 2018 and 2020). Library method: the immunoSEQ multiplex PCR assay. TCRdb provides this immuneACCESS table in a form limited to in-frame rearrangements. Some clones are lacking; in checked studies, under half of them reflect an unresolved V gene, and why the rest are absent is not known. Across this sample there are roughly 23,000 clones, with roughly 90% seen only once. Over 8.5% of the sample is in the top ten clones. This specimen consisted of peripheral blood, obtained from a patient treated with proton-based radiotherapy. Source of these receptors: an elderly man with esophageal cancer.

J is TRBJ1-5 and V is TRBV11-3, with D hard to call. Germline V gene data show CDR1 as SGHNT and CDR2 as YENEEA. The CDR3 totals 14 residues. Trimming left V 1 base short and J 7 bases short, with 11 bases between. CDR3 DNA sequence: TGTGCCAGCAGCTTAGGCCGATTCGAGCAGCCCCAGCATTTT. Translation: CASSLGRFEQPQHF. Drawing the rest from reference TRBV11-3 and TRBJ1-5, the complete variable domain is EAGVVQSPRYKIIEKKQPVAFWCNPISGHNTLYWYLQNLGQGPELLIRYENEEAVDDSQLPKDRFSAERLKGVDSTLKIQPAELGDSAVYLCASSLGRFEQPQHFGDGTRLSIL.

This sequence joins TRBV7-9 and TRBJ2-7, with D perhaps TRBD1 or TRBD2 (5 bases each). CDR1 and CDR2 (germline): SEHNR, FQNEAQ (reference sequence). The CDR3 is 13 residues long. V was clipped by 5 bases and J by 7 bases, with 15 bases between them. CDR3 DNA sequence: TGTGCCAGCAGCGGCCTGGGGGAGAGGGAGCAGTACTTC. This encodes CASSGLGEREQYF.

The rearrangement joins TRBV19 to TRBJ1-1; TRBD1 matches 11 bases. The germline V gene has CDR1 LNHDA and CDR2 SQIVND (reference sequence). This CDR3 is 17 amino acids long. Losses at the gene ends were 5 bases for V and 3 bases for J; bases not matched to a gene: 11. The CDR3 DNA is TGTGCCAGTAGTGCGGACAGGGGGCCCCTTCTGGACACTGAAGCTTTCTTT. It encodes CASSADRGPLLDTEAFF.

The chain recombines TRBV6-5 with TRBJ2-7, with D perhaps given as TRBD1 or TRBD2 (5 bases each). CDR1 is MNHEY, CDR2 SVGAGI, per germline. The CDR3 totals 13 residues. V shed 6 bases and J shed 8 bases, with 17 bases lying between them. The DNA of the CDR3 is TGTGCCAGCAGCCTCCAATGGGGGAGAAAGCAGTACTTC. It codes for CASSLQWGRKQYF.

The V and J genes are TRBV6-5 and TRBJ2-5, with D perhaps TRBD1 (5 bases). TRBJ2-7 explains the end of the DNA better; the J call may be wrong. Germline lookup yields CDR1 MNHEY and CDR2 SVGAGI. This CDR3 comprises 13 residues. The CDR3 DNA follows: TGTGCCAGCAGTTACTTTCAGGGTAACGAGCAGTACTTC. Translation gives CASSYFQGNEQYF.

This chain connects TRBV9 to TRBJ2-5; no firm D call. The J call is in doubt because the DNA end fits TRBJ2-7 better. From germline, CDR1 is SGDLS and CDR2 YYNGEE. This CDR3 has 14 residues. The CDR3 DNA reads as TGTGCCAGCAGCGTAGCCCCCCAAGCCGGCGAGCAGTACTTC. This encodes CASSVAPQAGEQYF.

This clone was seen more than once but under ten times. CDR3 nucleotides: TGTGCCAGCAGCTTAGGGGATGACAGGGAGCAGTTCTTC. Protein: CASSLGDDREQFF. The rearrangement uses TRBV11-2 and TRBJ2-1, with D possibly being TRBD1 (6 bases). Germline lookup yields CDR1 SGHAT and CDR2 FQNNGV. V gave up 1 base and J gave up 10 bases, with 11 bases separating them. This CDR3 comprises 13 residues.

This rearrangement joins TRBV15 to TRBJ1-1, with D perhaps matching TRBD1 (5 bases). Trimming cost V 5 bases and J 7 bases, with 14 bases left between them. Germline CDR1 and CDR2: LNHNV and YYDKDF (reference sequence). CDR3 length: 13 residues. This CDR3 reads CATSPQRGIEAFF. The CDR3 DNA reads as TGTGCCACCAGCCCTCAGCGGGGGATTGAAGCTTTCTTT.

This chain connects TRBV11-2 to TRBJ1-4; D not resolved. CDR1 and CDR2 (germline): SGHAT, FQNNGV. The CDR3 has 13 amino acids. V lost 5 bases and J lost 8, with 12 bases in between. The CDR3 spells CASSPGNIEKLFF. In DNA form, the CDR3 reads TGTGCCAGCAGCCCCGGGAACATCGAAAAACTGTTTTTT. The variable domain in full, with the rest retrieved from reference TRBV11-2 and TRBJ1-4, is EAGVAQSPRYKIIEKRQSVAFWCNPISGHATLYWYQQILGQGPKLLIQFQNNGVVDDSQLPKDRFSAERLKGVDSTLKIQPAKLEDSAVYLCASSPGNIEKLFFGSGTQLSVL.

V usage is TRBV9 and J usage is TRBJ1-3, with D uncertain. From germline, CDR1 is SGDLS and CDR2 YYNGEE. Deletions cut 0 bases from V and 0 bases from J, with 10 bases between. The CDR3 extends over 16 amino acids. The CDR3 bases are TGTGCCAGCAGCGTAGGGCTGCCGCGCTCTGGAAACACCATATATTTT. Translating gives CASSVGLPRSGNTIYF.

This chain joins TRBV11-2 and TRBJ2-1, with a possible D match to TRBD2 (6 bases). This CDR3 contains 15 residues. The V end was cut by 5 bases, the J end by 9 bases, with 20 bases between. Germline values: CDR1 SGHAT, CDR2 FQNNGV. This chain's CDR3 is CASSVSGLWNTEQFF. The DNA for the CDR3 is TGTGCCAGCAGCGTGAGCGGGCTTTGGAATACTGAGCAGTTCTTC.

V usage is TRBV27 and J usage is TRBJ2-1; D not resolved. The length of the CDR3 is 14 residues. Trimming cost V 4 bases and J 0 bases, with 7 bases left between them. Germline-derived CDR1 and CDR2 are MNHEY and SMNVEV (reference sequence). CDR3 sequence reads: CASSSDPSYNEQFF. The DNA of the CDR3 is TGTGCCAGCAGTTCGGACCCCTCCTACAATGAGCAGTTCTTC.

The chain uses TRBV18 and TRBJ2-7, with D perhaps TRBD1 (6 bases). V gave up 2 bases and J gave up 3 bases, with 11 bases separating them. The V gene's germline CDR1 is KGHSH and CDR2 LQKENI. This CDR3 is 14 amino acids long. The CDR3 loop is CASSPGTNSYEQYF. The CDR3 DNA reads TGTGCCAGCTCACCAGGGACAAATAGCTACGAGCAGTACTTC.

V gene TRBV4-3 combines with J gene TRBJ2-1; D is possibly TRBD1 (6 bases). V gave up 0 bases and J gave up 8 bases, with 17 bases separating them. Germline CDR1 reads LGHNA; CDR2 reads YSLEER. The CDR3 consists of 16 residues. The CDR3 DNA sequence: TGCGCCAGCAGCCAAGATGTGACTGAAGAGGGGGATGAGCAGTTCTTC. It is translated as CASSQDVTEEGDEQFF.

This clone was counted only a few times. CDR3 sequence (DNA): TGCGCCAGCAGCCGAAGGGTACAGGGAGGGGGCTACACCTTC. This gives the protein CASSRRVQGGGYTF. The J gene is TRBJ1-2, the V gene TRBV4-1, with D possibly matching TRBD1 (6 bases). The germline CDR1 and CDR2 sequences are MGHRA and YSYEKL. This CDR3 has 14 amino acids. The ends were cut back, 4 bases at V and 8 bases at J, with 17 bases in the middle.

The V gene is TRBV7-9, the J gene TRBJ2-3; the match to TRBD2 covers 9 bases. Germline V gene lookup returns CDR1 SEHNR and CDR2 FQNEAQ (reference sequence). The ends lost 1 base at V and 4 bases at J; junction bases unmatched: 9. The CDR3 extends over 17 amino acids. The CDR3 DNA follows: TGTGCCAGCAGCTTAGGAGTTAGCGGGAGAGGCGCAGATACGCAGTATTTT. This gives the protein CASSLGVSGRGADTQYF. Supplemented by reference TRBV7-9 and TRBJ2-3, the full variable domain reads DTGVSQNPRHKITKRGQNVTFRCDPISEHNRLYWYRQTLGQGPEFLTYFQNEAQLEKSRLLSDRFSAERPKGSFSTLEIQRTEQGDSAMYLCASSLGVSGRGADTQYFGPGTRLTVL.

The chain employs TRBV30 and TRBJ1-1; unclear D gene. V was cut by 4 bases and J by 8 bases, with 14 bases left in between. CDR3 length: 12 residues. Germline lookup yields CDR1 GTSNPN and CDR2 SVGIG (reference sequence). In DNA form, the CDR3 reads TGTGCCTGGAAGCTGTTAGCCCAGGAAGCTTTCTTT. Translated, it gives CAWKLLAQEAFF. The full variable domain, with the rest looked up from reference TRBV30 and TRBJ1-1, is SQTIHQWPATLVQPVGSPLSLECTVEGTSNPNLYWYRQAAGRGLQLLFYSVGIGQISSEVPQNLSASRPQDRQFILSSKKLLLSDSGFYLCAWKLLAQEAFFGQGTRLTVV.

The chain couples TRBV7-8 to TRBJ2-4; maybe TRBD2 (6 bases). Germline CDR1 SGHVS, CDR2 FQNEAQ. The V and J ends lost 2 bases and 1 base respectively, with 18 bases between them. CDR3 length equals 18 residues. The CDR3 sequence is CASSLPSLAGLAKNIQYF. The CDR3 nucleotides are TGTGCCAGCAGCTTACCCTCCCTCGCGGGGCTGGCCAAAAACATTCAGTACTTC.

This clone was observed once. The CDR3 region is CASSLDVGPKQFF. In nucleotides, the CDR3 is TGTGCCAGCAGCTTGGACGTGGGTCCCAAGCAGTTCTTC. The chain combines TRBV5-4 with TRBJ2-1; D call uncertain. This CDR3 is 13 amino acids long. CDR1 and CDR2 from the germline V gene are SGHNT and YYREEE (reference sequence). Trimming took 0 bases from V and 11 from J, leaving 12 bases between them.

The chain couples TRBV19 to TRBJ2-5; TRBD1 agrees at 7 bases. The J call may be faulty, since TRBJ2-7 better matches the DNA end. Germline-derived CDR1 and CDR2 are LNHDA and SQIVND (reference sequence). This CDR3 is built from 14 residues. The CDR3 sequence: CASSARDSYREQYF. In DNA, the CDR3 is TGTGCCAGTAGTGCCCGGGACAGTTATCGCGAGCAGTACTTC.

The V gene is TRBV5-8, the J gene TRBJ1-3; D is possibly TRBD1 (5 bases). CDR3 length: 14 amino acids. Trimming left V 4 bases short and J 1 base short, with 9 bases between. Germline V CDR1 and CDR2: SGHTS, YDEGEE. The chain's CDR3 is CASSRGASGNTIYF. DNA for the CDR3: TGTGCCAGCAGCCGCGGGGCTTCTGGAAACACCATATATTTT.

The chain joins TRBV6-1 to TRBJ2-7; 8 nucleotides line up with TRBD1. The germline gives CDR1 MNHNS, CDR2 SASEGT. This CDR3 contains 14 residues. V trimming: 7 bases; J trimming: 2 bases; junction bases outside the gene matches: 7. The CDR3 here is CASTRQGTAYEQYF. The CDR3, as DNA: TGTGCCAGCACCAGACAGGGGACTGCCTACGAGCAGTACTTC.

DNA of the CDR3: TGTGCCAGCAGCTTAGTAAAGGGATCGAACACCGGGGAGCTGTTTTTT. It encodes CASSLVKGSNTGELFF. This rearrangement joins TRBV7-3 to TRBJ2-2; D gene unclear. This CDR3 contains 16 residues. V was trimmed by 2 bases and J by 0 bases, leaving 10 bases between them. The germline CDR1 and CDR2 sequences are SGHTA and FQGTGA.

The chain is built from TRBV30 and TRBJ1-2; D may be TRBD1 (5 bases). The V end was cut by 0 bases, the J end by 4 bases, with 12 bases between. CDR1 and CDR2 (germline): GTSNPN, SVGIG (reference sequence). The CDR3 contains 14 residues. The CDR3 DNA reads TGTGCCTGGAGTGTAGTCGGGGCGGCCTATGGCTACACCTTC. It yields the protein CAWSVVGAAYGYTF.